These 19 T cell receptor beta chains were all obtained from the same sample, sequenced in a study of blood T cell repertoires in COVID-19. Profiling relied on immunoSEQ multiplex PCR, and the TCRdb table lists in-frame clones only, not all of them. The sample has about 55,000 clones, more than 60% seen once; the top ten hold over 11%. Sequencing used peripheral blood. The source is a woman between 65 and 79 years old with acute or convalescent COVID-19.

The gene calls are TRBV30 and TRBJ1-5, with no clear D. The CDR3 runs 14 residues. The V gene lost 3 bases and the J gene lost 4 bases, with 13 bases spanning the gap. CDR1 is GTSNPN and CDR2 is SVGIG in the germline V gene (reference sequence). CDR3 bases: TGTGCCTGGAGCCCCCGGGTTCCTAATCAGCCCCAGCATTTT. It encodes CAWSPRVPNQPQHF.

The CDR3 nucleotides are TGTGCCACCAGCAGAGGGGAGGGTGGCAATCAGCCCCAGCATTTT. This codes for CATSRGEGGNQPQHF. The chain has TRBV15 and TRBJ1-5; D not certain. Germline V lookup: CDR1 LNHNV, CDR2 YYDKDF (reference sequence). The CDR3 is 15 residues long. The ends were cut back, 1 base at V and 2 bases at J, with 9 bases in the middle.

The chain is built from TRBV9 and TRBJ2-6, with D possibly TRBD2 on 7 matching bases. V dropped 7 bases and J dropped 0 bases, with 14 bases sitting between them. CDR3 length: 16 amino acids. Germline CDR1 and CDR2: SGDLS and YYNGEE. The CDR3 sequence is CASGRGPSSGANVLTF. CDR3 coding DNA: TGTGCCAGCGGGCGGGGGCCTTCCTCTGGGGCCAACGTCCTGACTTTC.

The chain combines TRBV12-3 or TRBV12-4 with TRBJ1-5; no reliable D call. Trimming removed 4 bases at V and 9 bases at J, with 13 bases between. CDR3 size: 13 residues. This CDR3 is CASSYGGLRPQHF. The CDR3 nucleotides read TGTGCCAGCAGTTACGGCGGGCTGCGGCCCCAGCATTTT.

This chain links TRBV9 with TRBJ2-4, with D perhaps TRBD1 (6 bases). The germline CDR1 and CDR2 sequences are SGDLS and YYNGEE. The CDR3 sequence is 17 residues long. V lost 4 bases to trimming and J lost 0 bases, with 17 bases between them. CDR3 region: CASSPDTGSKAKNIQYF. CDR3 nucleotides: TGTGCCAGCAGCCCGGACACAGGGTCTAAAGCCAAAAACATTCAGTACTTC. The variable domain in full, completed from reference TRBV9 and TRBJ2-4, reads DSGVTQTPKHLITATGQRVTLRCSPRSGDLSVYWYQQSLDQGLQFLIQYYNGEERAKGNILERFSAQQFPDLHSELNLSSLELGDSALYFCASSPDTGSKAKNIQYFGAGTRLSVL.

This rearrangement joins TRBV5-4 to TRBJ2-5; the D gene is possibly TRBD1 (5 bases). The CDR3 contains 13 residues. V lost 0 bases and J 5 bases, leaving 8 bases between the germline ends. CDR1 and CDR2 from the germline V gene are SGHNT and YYREEE (reference sequence). In DNA form, the CDR3 reads TGTGCCAGCAGCTTGGTCAAGGGGGAGACCCAGTACTTC. It codes for CASSLVKGETQYF.

This chain joins TRBV7-9 and TRBJ1-6; D unresolved. The CDR3 totals 15 residues. V was shortened by 3 bases and J by 6 bases, with 12 bases between the two germline ends. CDR1 and CDR2 (germline): SEHNR, FQNEAQ (reference sequence). CDR3 DNA sequence: TGTGCCAGCAGCTTTGGGTCACAGATTAATTCACCCCTCCACTTT. It specifies CASSFGSQINSPLHF. Drawing the rest from reference TRBV7-9 and TRBJ1-6, the complete variable domain is DTGVSQNPRHKITKRGQNVTFRCDPISEHNRLYWYRQTLGQGPEFLTYFQNEAQLEKSRLLSDRFSAERPKGSFSTLEIQRTEQGDSAMYLCASSFGSQINSPLHFGNGTRLTVT.

The chain carries TRBV7-6 and TRBJ2-3; TRBD2 matches at 8 bases. The CDR3 spans 16 residues. The junction had 4 bases not matched to a gene; V was cut back by 1 base and J by 1 base. Germline V gives CDR1 SGHVS, CDR2 FNYEAQ. In DNA, the CDR3 is TGTGCCAGCAGCTTAGAGTGGCGGGGGGGCACAGATACGCAGTATTTT. It encodes CASSLEWRGGTDTQYF.

V is TRBV30 and J is TRBJ1-1; D is undetermined. Germline CDR1 GTSNPN, CDR2 SVGIG (reference sequence). The CDR3 is 14 residues long. The V gene lost 5 bases and the J gene lost 3 bases, with 16 bases spanning the gap. The CDR3 DNA reads as TGTGCCTGGGGACCCGACCTGAGGTACACTGAAGCTTTCTTT. This encodes CAWGPDLRYTEAFF.

The chain couples TRBV5-4 to TRBJ1-2, with D possibly matching TRBD1 (5 bases). The V gene lost 0 bases and the J gene lost 4 bases, with 13 bases spanning the gap. This CDR3 has 15 amino acids. The germline CDR1 and CDR2 sequences are SGHNT and YYREEE (reference sequence). Here the CDR3 reads CASSLVDRGGYGYTF. CDR3 sequence (DNA): TGTGCCAGCAGCTTGGTTGATAGGGGAGGCTATGGCTACACCTTC.

This chain links TRBV10-3 with TRBJ2-7; TRBD1 matches at 11 bases. Germline V gene data show CDR1 as ENHRY and CDR2 as SYGVKD. The CDR3 contains 15 residues. The ends lost 6 bases at V and 6 bases at J; junction bases unmatched: 10. Here the CDR3 DNA reads TGTGCCATCAGCCCCACCGGACAGGGGGCCTTCGAGCAGTACGTC. This encodes CAISPTGQGAFEQYV.

The chain couples TRBV24-1 to TRBJ2-3; 10 nucleotides line up with TRBD1. This CDR3 is 16 amino acids long. V was pared by 2 bases and J by 5 bases, with 6 bases of the junction left unmatched. Germline CDR1 reads KGHDR; CDR2 reads SFDVKD. The CDR3 region is CATSDSGQGSGDTQYF. The CDR3 nucleotides are TGTGCCACCAGTGATTCGGGACAGGGGTCCGGAGATACGCAGTATTTT.

CDR3 sequence: CASSPTGTRQHTEAFF. In DNA, the CDR3 is TGCGCCAGCAGCCCAACAGGCACCCGTCAGCACACTGAAGCTTTCTTT. The chain employs TRBV4-1 and TRBJ1-1, with D maybe TRBD1 (5 bases). The CDR3 spans 16 residues. Germline V gene lookup returns CDR1 MGHRA and CDR2 YSYEKL. Trimming pared 4 bases from V and 3 bases from J, leaving 18 bases between.

The V and J genes are TRBV11-3 and TRBJ2-2, with TRBD1 matching 9 bases. The CDR3 has 14 residues. Germline CDR1 reads SGHNT; CDR2 reads YENEEA. The V and J ends lost 8 bases and 4 bases, in that order; junction bases with no gene match: 5. CDR3 DNA sequence: TGTGCCAGCGGGTGGACAGGGGTCACCGGGGAGCTGTTTTTT. It is translated as CASGWTGVTGELFF.

The genes are TRBV19 and TRBJ2-7; 7 bases are a match to TRBD1. The CDR3 runs to 15 residues. The V gene end was trimmed by 6 bases and the J gene end by 2 bases; junction bases not matched to a gene: 10. Germline CDR1 and CDR2: LNHDA and SQIVND (reference sequence). As DNA, the CDR3 is TGTGCCAGTAGCCGGTACCGGACAGGAACCTACGAGCAGTACTTC. Translation: CASSRYRTGTYEQYF.

The chain couples TRBV4-2 to TRBJ1-5; D may be TRBD1 (6 bases). Germline V lookup: CDR1 LGHNA, CDR2 YNFKEQ. CDR3 length: 14 amino acids. With 1 base removed from V and 2 bases from J, the gap between germline ends came to 6 bases. The CDR3 bases are TGTGCCAGCAGCCAAGGGGGGCGCAATCAGCCCCAGCATTTT. Translating gives CASSQGGRNQPQHF.

This chain links TRBV7-9 with TRBJ1-2, with 7 bases that match TRBD1. This CDR3 has 14 amino acids. The V gene end was trimmed by 7 bases and the J gene end by 7 bases; junction bases not matched to a gene: 12. Germline CDR1 is SEHNR and CDR2 is FQNEAQ (reference sequence). The CDR3 sequence is CASNADGSGGGYTF. DNA of the CDR3: TGTGCCAGCAACGCCGATGGGTCAGGGGGTGGCTACACCTTC.

The J gene is TRBJ1-1, the V gene TRBV4-1; D may be TRBD1 (5 bases). The germline V gene encodes CDR1 MGHRA and CDR2 YSYEKL. V shed 4 bases and J shed 6 bases, with 12 bases lying between them. The CDR3 loop spans 13 amino acids. For the CDR3, the DNA is TGCGCCAGCAGCCCTCCCTGGGGCCCTGAAGCTTTCTTT. It codes for CASSPPWGPEAFF.

This chain connects TRBV7-9 to TRBJ1-4; D is perhaps TRBD1 (6 bases). Trimming shortened V by 3 bases and J by 7 bases, and 12 bases separated the two germline ends. Germline loops: CDR1 SEHNR, CDR2 FQNEAQ (reference sequence). The CDR3 runs to 14 residues. The CDR3 sequence is CASSLGRGPEKLFF. As DNA, the CDR3 is TGTGCCAGCAGCTTGGGCAGGGGCCCTGAAAAACTGTTTTTT.